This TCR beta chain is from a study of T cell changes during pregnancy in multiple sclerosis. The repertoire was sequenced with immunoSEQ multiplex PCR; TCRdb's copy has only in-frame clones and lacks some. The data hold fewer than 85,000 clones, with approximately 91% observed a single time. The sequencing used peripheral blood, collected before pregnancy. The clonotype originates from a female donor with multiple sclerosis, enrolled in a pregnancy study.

CDR3 DNA sequence: TGTGCCAGCAGCCCCACAGGGGCTGGGGCCAACGTCCTGACTTTC. Its protein is CASSPTGAGANVLTF. The chain carries TRBV6-5 and TRBJ2-6; 7 nucleotides align to TRBD1. Germline CDR1 reads MNHEY; CDR2 reads SVGAGI. V shed 6 bases and J 2 bases; nucleotides not matched to a gene: 4. CDR3 length: 15 amino acids.